One sample yielded the 30 T cell receptor beta chains listed below, sequenced in a study of blood T cell repertoires in COVID-19 (TCRdb year 2020). The method behind the library was the immunoSEQ multiplex PCR assay. TCRdb re-hosts the immuneACCESS table, in-frame sequences only. Its copies lack some clones; in the studies checked, an unresolved V gene accounts for under half of them, and the cause for the rest is not known. The sample table contains roughly 250,000 clones; only one count was recorded for approximately 79% of them. The ten largest clones represent roughly 4.2% of the sample. The specimen was peripheral blood. These receptors originate from a woman in her 40s with active or convalescent COVID-19.

The rearrangement uses TRBV7-9 and TRBJ1-5, with 11 bases lining up with TRBD1. Germline V gene data show CDR1 as SEHNR and CDR2 as FQNEAQ (reference sequence). With V trimmed by 6 bases and J by 6 bases, 4 bases remained unmatched. The CDR3 has 14 residues. The CDR3 spells CASSGTGGSQPQHF. CDR3 sequence (DNA): TGTGCCAGCAGTGGGACAGGGGGTAGTCAGCCCCAGCATTTT.

The chain employs TRBV19 and TRBJ1-5; weak D call: TRBD1 (5 bases). The CDR3 is 17 residues long. CDR1 and CDR2 from the germline V gene are LNHDA and SQIVND (reference sequence). The ends were cut back, 3 bases at V and 0 bases at J, with 15 bases in the middle. CDR3 region: CASSISGGGYSNQPQHF. CDR3 sequence (DNA): TGTGCCAGTAGTATCAGCGGGGGAGGGTATAGCAATCAGCCCCAGCATTTT.

The chain couples TRBV30 to TRBJ1-4; possible D gene TRBD1, 5 bases. The germline V gene has CDR1 GTSNPN and CDR2 SVGIG (reference sequence). This CDR3 contains 13 residues. V was pared by 0 bases and J by 8 bases, with 10 bases between. The CDR3 region has the DNA TGTGCCTGGAGTGTAGGGACTGGAGAAAAACTGTTTTTT. It translates to CAWSVGTGEKLFF. Variable domain in full (rest from reference TRBV30 and TRBJ1-4): SQTIHQWPATLVQPVGSPLSLECTVEGTSNPNLYWYRQAAGRGLQLLFYSVGIGQISSEVPQNLSASRPQDRQFILSSKKLLLSDSGFYLCAWSVGTGEKLFFGSGTQLSVL.

The rearrangement joins TRBV4-1 to TRBJ1-2; D is unresolved. Between the trimmed V and J ends, which lost 4 bases and 2 bases, there was a span of 14 bases. Germline V gene sequence: CDR1 MGHRA, CDR2 YSYEKL. The CDR3 spans 15 residues. DNA of the CDR3: TGCGCCAGCAGCCGTCAAAGTGATCTAAACTATGGCTACACCTTC. Translating it yields CASSRQSDLNYGYTF.

V and J are TRBV4-1 and TRBJ2-7; D might be TRBD1 (5 bases). Germline CDR1 and CDR2: MGHRA and YSYEKL. There are 13 residues in the CDR3. With 5 bases removed from V and 3 bases from J, the gap between germline ends came to 11 bases. CDR3: CASSTAGNYEQYF. The CDR3 DNA sequence: TGCGCCAGCAGCACTGCAGGGAACTACGAGCAGTACTTC.

V and J are TRBV7-8 and TRBJ1-5; a weak D match, TRBD1 (6 bases). CDR3 length: 15 amino acids. The germline V gene has CDR1 SGHVS and CDR2 FQNEAQ. V was trimmed by 5 bases and J by 2 bases, leaving 13 bases between them. CDR3 region: CASSQGHAGNQPQHF. The CDR3, as DNA: TGTGCCAGCAGCCAGGGACACGCAGGCAATCAGCCCCAGCATTTT.

V and J are TRBV3-1 (or the pseudogene TRBV3-2) and TRBJ1-6; 8 bases align to TRBD1. V lost 2 bases and J lost 6; bases outside the gene matches: 3. The length of the CDR3 is 15 residues. From germline, CDR1 is LGHDT and CDR2 YNNKEL (reference sequence). The CDR3: CASSQKGQVNSPLHF. The CDR3 DNA is TGTGCCAGCAGCCAAAAGGGACAGGTTAATTCACCCCTCCACTTT.

The J gene is TRBJ2-7, the V gene TRBV18, with D perhaps TRBD1 (6 bases). Between the trimmed V and J ends, which lost 5 bases and 1 base, there was a span of 9 bases. The CDR3 is 13 residues long. The germline V gene has CDR1 KGHSH and CDR2 LQKENI. The CDR3 loop is CASSDGQSYEQYF. The DNA for the CDR3 is TGTGCCAGCTCAGACGGACAGTCCTACGAGCAGTACTTC.

The chain combines TRBV19 with TRBJ2-3, with D tentatively TRBD2 (5 bases). The CDR3 length is 15 residues. Between the trimmed V and J ends, which lost 3 bases and 0 bases, there was a span of 10 bases. Germline V gene lookup returns CDR1 LNHDA and CDR2 SQIVND (reference sequence). The CDR3, as DNA: TGTGCCAGTAGTATCGAGCGGACTAGCACAGATACGCAGTATTTT. It specifies CASSIERTSTDTQYF.

In its sample, this clone was seen a few times. J is TRBJ2-2 and V is TRBV11-3, with TRBD1 matching 10 bases. CDR3 size: 15 residues. V dropped 5 bases and J dropped 5; count of bases not matched to a gene: 5. In germline, CDR1 is SGHNT, CDR2 YENEEA. The CDR3 loop is CASSPPGQGTGELFF. CDR3 nucleotides: TGTGCCAGCAGCCCCCCGGGACAGGGGACCGGGGAGCTGTTTTTT.

This chain joins TRBV7-9 and TRBJ1-4, with 12 bases identical to TRBD1. CDR1 SEHNR and CDR2 FQNEAQ come from the germline V gene (reference sequence). J gave up 8 bases and V 5 bases, and 18 bases lay outside the gene matches. The CDR3 length is 19 residues. The CDR3, as DNA: TGTGCCAGCAGCGACCTTAGGGGACAGGGGGCAGGAAGAGAGGAAAAACTGTTTTTT. Amino acids: CASSDLRGQGAGREEKLFF.

The CDR3 loop is CASSPRGSVVDAAFF. In nucleotides, the CDR3 is TGTGCCAGCTCACCTAGGGGTTCCGTGGTGGACGCGGCTTTCTTT. The V and J genes are TRBV18 and TRBJ1-1; D might be TRBD1 (5 bases). Germline lookup yields CDR1 KGHSH and CDR2 LQKENI. The CDR3 covers 15 residues. Trimming removed 3 bases from V and 11 bases from J, with 22 bases in between.

J is TRBJ1-5 and V is TRBV6-2 or TRBV6-3, with D possibly being TRBD1 (6 bases). V lost 5 bases and J lost 1, with 15 bases in between. From germline, CDR1 is MNHEY and CDR2 SVGEGT. This CDR3 has 16 residues. As DNA, the CDR3 is TGTGCCAGCAGTAGGGGGACGTGGGGGAGCAATCAGCCCCAGCATTTT. Protein: CASSRGTWGSNQPQHF.

A single count supports this clone. The chain joins TRBV16 to TRBJ1-5, with D unclear. V lost 0 bases to trimming and J lost 4 bases, with 7 bases between them. Germline-derived CDR1 and CDR2 are KGHSY and FQNENV. The CDR3 sequence is 14 residues long. The CDR3 reads CASSQSSGNQPQHF. The CDR3 coding sequence is TGTGCCAGCAGCCAATCTTCGGGAAATCAGCCCCAGCATTTT.

In its sample, this clone was seen many times. This rearrangement joins TRBV5-4 to TRBJ1-2; TRBD1 agrees at 7 bases. In germline, CDR1 is SGHNT, CDR2 YYREEE (reference sequence). The trim removed 6 bases at V and 3 bases at J, leaving 8 bases unmatched. The CDR3 loop spans 14 amino acids. The CDR3 is CASTTTGRHYGYTF. In DNA, the CDR3 is TGTGCCAGCACCACGACAGGGCGTCACTATGGCTACACCTTC.

The chain recombines TRBV6-6 with TRBJ2-3, with D possibly being TRBD1 (6 bases). The CDR3 has 13 amino acids. The V and J ends lost 5 bases and 6 bases respectively, with 12 bases between them. Germline values: CDR1 MNHNY, CDR2 SVGAGI (reference sequence). The CDR3: CASSLDRMDTQYF. CDR3 DNA: TGTGCCAGCAGTCTCGACAGGATGGATACGCAGTATTTT.

The chain has TRBV28 and TRBJ1-4; weak D call: TRBD1 (6 bases). The V gene's germline CDR1 is MDHEN and CDR2 SYDVKM. V was pared by 3 bases and J by 4 bases, with 9 bases between. CDR3 size: 14 residues. The CDR3 nucleotides read TGTGCCAGCAGTTTTGACAGGATTAATGAAAAACTGTTTTTT. This codes for CASSFDRINEKLFF. The entire variable domain, with the rest obtained from reference TRBV28 and TRBJ1-4, is as follows: DVKVTQSSRYLVKRTGEKVFLECVQDMDHENMFWYRQDPGLGLRLIYFSYDVKMKEKGDIPEGYSVSREKKERFSLILESASTNQTSMYLCASSFDRINEKLFFGSGTQLSVL.

This chain connects TRBV13 to TRBJ2-3, with 12 bases fitting TRBD1. The CDR3 contains 17 residues. J was trimmed by 2 bases and V by 5 bases; bases with no gene match: 8. Germline loops: CDR1 PRHDT, CDR2 FYEKMQ (reference sequence). The CDR3 DNA reads TGTGCCAGCAGCGAACAAGGGACAGGGGGCACCACAGATACGCAGTATTTT. As protein: CASSEQGTGGTTDTQYF. The variable domain in full, with the rest retrieved from reference TRBV13 and TRBJ2-3, is AAGVIQSPRHLIKEKRETATLKCYPIPRHDTVYWYQQGPGQDPQFLISFYEKMQSDKGSIPDRFSAQQFSDYHSELNMSSLELGDSALYFCASSEQGTGGTTDTQYFGPGTRLTVL.

The chain is built from TRBV7-3 and TRBJ1-1; D not resolved. The CDR3 consists of 14 residues. Germline assignment: CDR1 SGHTA and CDR2 FQGTGA. Trimming removed 2 bases from V and 3 bases from J, with 10 bases in between. CDR3 sequence reads: CASSLRGGDTEAFF. The CDR3 DNA follows: TGTGCCAGCAGCTTACGGGGTGGGGACACTGAAGCTTTCTTT.

This chain links TRBV1 with TRBJ2-5; TRBD2 is taken as the D call from the table, unchecked against the DNA. TRBV1 is labeled a pseudogene. The CDR3 covers 14 residues. CDR3: CTSSQDLREETQYF. The CDR3 DNA sequence: TGCACCAGCAGCCAAGATCTTCGGGAAGAGACCCAGTACTTC.

J is TRBJ1-5 and V is TRBV25-1; D gene ambiguous. CDR3 length: 13 residues. The V and J ends lost 3 bases and 4 bases respectively, with 7 bases between them. Germline values: CDR1 MGHDK, CDR2 SYGVNS. CDR3 DNA sequence: TGTGCCAGCAGTGACACTCGGAATCAGCCCCAGCATTTT. It yields the protein CASSDTRNQPQHF. The entire variable domain, with the rest obtained from reference TRBV25-1 and TRBJ1-5, is as follows: EADIYQTPRYLVIGTGKKITLECSQTMGHDKMYWYQQDPGMELHLIHYSYGVNSTEKGDLSSESTVSRIRTEHFPLTLESARPSHTSQYLCASSDTRNQPQHFGDGTRLSIL.

The V and J genes are TRBV5-1 and TRBJ2-2; 12 nucleotides agree with TRBD2. V lost 4 bases to trimming and J lost 1 base; unmatched junction nucleotides: 8. The germline gives CDR1 SGHRS, CDR2 YFSETQ. This CDR3 comprises 18 residues. The CDR3 DNA sequence: TGCGCCAGCAGCCCTGGAGTGACTAGCGGGGGGAACACCGGGGAGCTGTTTTTT. Protein product: CASSPGVTSGGNTGELFF.

There are a few counts of this clone. This chain links TRBV3-1 (or the pseudogene TRBV3-2) with TRBJ2-3; 8 bases map to TRBD2. V was clipped by 3 bases and J by 0 bases; unmatched bases: 14. The CDR3 loop spans 19 amino acids. Germline values: CDR1 LGHDT, CDR2 YNNKEL (reference sequence). CDR3 nucleotides: TGTGCCAGCAGCCAGGGACTAAGCGGGGGCCATACTAGCACAGATACGCAGTATTTT. This encodes CASSQGLSGGHTSTDTQYF.

The chain joins TRBV30 to TRBJ2-2, with 9 bases that match TRBD1. Germline V gene sequence: CDR1 GTSNPN, CDR2 SVGIG (reference sequence). This CDR3 is 13 amino acids long. Germline trimming cut 4 bases from V and 6 bases from J; bases unmatched to any gene: 3. CDR3 in DNA: TGTGCCTGGATACAGGGGGCGGCCGGGGAGCTGTTTTTT. Its translation: CAWIQGAAGELFF.

The CDR3 loop is CASKMEGAGTEAFF. CDR3 coding DNA: TGCGCCAGTAAGATGGAGGGGGCAGGGACTGAAGCTTTCTTT. The chain links TRBV10-1 to TRBJ1-1; 7 positions match TRBD1. From germline, CDR1 is WNHNN and CDR2 SYGVQD (reference sequence). V gave up 9 bases and J gave up 5 bases; unmatched junction bases: 12. CDR3 length: 14 residues.

Only a few counts were recorded for this clone. The rearrangement links TRBV2 to TRBJ2-3, with 11 bases that match TRBD2. The CDR3 is made up of 17 amino acids. The ends lost 6 bases at V and 1 base at J; junction bases unmatched: 9. Germline assignment: CDR1 SNHLY and CDR2 FYNNEI. This CDR3 reads CASRAASGGQGTDTQYF. The DNA of the CDR3 is TGTGCCAGCAGGGCGGCTAGCGGGGGGCAGGGCACAGATACGCAGTATTTT.

The chain uses TRBV5-4 and TRBJ2-6; TRBD1 might be the D (6 bases). Trimming stripped 0 bases from V and 4 bases from J, with 14 bases between. CDR1 SGHNT and CDR2 YYREEE come from the germline V gene (reference sequence). CDR3 length: 17 amino acids. CDR3 sequence: CASSLEAGAMGANVLTF. CDR3 coding DNA: TGTGCCAGCAGCTTGGAGGCAGGGGCGATGGGGGCCAACGTCCTGACTTTC. The full variable domain, its missing parts supplied by reference TRBV5-4 and TRBJ2-6, is ETGVTQSPTHLIKTRGQQVTLRCSSQSGHNTVSWYQQALGQGPQFIFQYYREEENGRGNFPPRFSGLQFPNYSSELNVNALELDDSALYLCASSLEAGAMGANVLTFGAGSRLTVL.

The rearrangement uses TRBV19 and TRBJ1-5; D gene ambiguous. The ends were cut back, 4 bases at V and 2 bases at J, with 6 bases in the middle. The CDR3 length is 13 residues. Germline V CDR1 and CDR2: LNHDA, SQIVND (reference sequence). CDR3 loop: CASSTTRNQPQHF. In DNA form, the CDR3 reads TGTGCCAGTAGTACGACACGCAATCAGCCCCAGCATTTT.

This chain links TRBV2 with TRBJ1-6; 11 bases agree with TRBD1. CDR1 SNHLY and CDR2 FYNNEI come from the germline V gene. This CDR3 has 10 residues. V lost 8 bases and J lost 19; bases outside the gene matches: 4. The CDR3 nucleotides read TGTGCCAGCGGAGGGGACAGGGGGCACTTT. Translated: CASGGDRGHF.

The chain employs TRBV29-1 and TRBJ1-2; TRBD1 matches 7 bases. The germline V gene encodes CDR1 SQVTM and CDR2 ANQGSEA. The CDR3 totals 13 residues. Losses at the gene ends were 6 bases for V and 2 bases for J; bases not matched to a gene: 6. This CDR3 reads CSVARGTNYGYTF. The CDR3 DNA sequence: TGCAGCGTCGCCAGGGGGACCAACTATGGCTACACCTTC.